The text below deals with one T cell receptor beta chain. The antigen is unknown. Sequence at one end of the junction differs from germline and may be a read error. Bulk TCR libraries used previously described methods and listed TCR primers. Via MiXCR, TCRdb re-called the PCR reads, giving one row per CDR3 protein. The sample carries some 320,000 distinct CDR3 sequences, 24% recorded once. This sample was taken from a study of molecular identifiers for immune sequencing clone quantification. Study observations and caveats: Naive cells had under 1% of molecules in clones above 20 RNA copies, effectors over 97%.

Sequenced: naive CD8+ T cells from blood, with Jurkat cell RNA spiked in. Subset reported: FACS-sorted CD8+CD4-CCR7+CD45RA+ naive T cells. This TCR was recovered from a human donor in good health. Some libraries in this study had Jurkat cell RNA spiked in.

The CDR3 loop is CACSRSPGLAFDEQYF. The CDR3 DNA sequence: TGTGCCTGCAGCAGAAGCCCGGGACTAGCGTTCGACGAGCAGTACTTC. The chain has TRBV9 and TRBJ2-7, with 10 bases matching TRBD2. The CDR3 is 16 amino acids. CDR1 SGDLS and CDR2 YYNGEE come from the germline V gene. The variable domain in full, completed from reference TRBV9 and TRBJ2-7, reads DSGVTQTPKHLITATGQRVTLRCSPRSGDLSVYWYQQSLDQGLQFLIQYYNGEERAKGNILERFSAQQFPDLHSELNLSSLELGDSALYFCACSRSPGLAFDEQYFGPGTRLTVT.